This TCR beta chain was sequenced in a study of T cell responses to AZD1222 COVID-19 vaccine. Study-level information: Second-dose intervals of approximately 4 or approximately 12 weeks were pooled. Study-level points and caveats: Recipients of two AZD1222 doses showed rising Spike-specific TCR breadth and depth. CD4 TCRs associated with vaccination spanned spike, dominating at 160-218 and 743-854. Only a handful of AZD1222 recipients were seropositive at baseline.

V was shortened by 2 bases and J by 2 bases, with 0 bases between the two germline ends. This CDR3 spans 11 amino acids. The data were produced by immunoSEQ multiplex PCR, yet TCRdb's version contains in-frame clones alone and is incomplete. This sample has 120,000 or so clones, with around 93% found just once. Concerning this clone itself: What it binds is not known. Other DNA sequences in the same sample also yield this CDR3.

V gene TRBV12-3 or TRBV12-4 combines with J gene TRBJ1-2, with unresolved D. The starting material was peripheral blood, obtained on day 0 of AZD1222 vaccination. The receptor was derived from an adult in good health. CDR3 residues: CASSLNYGYTF. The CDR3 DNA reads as TGTGCCAGCAGTTTAAACTATGGCTACACCTTC.